This T cell receptor (beta chain) was retrieved from a study of T cells in Graves' hyperthyroidism and ophthalmopathy. Whole-study findings and limits: Blood also showed most of the thyroid clonotypes that were expanded above 0.001. Ophthalmopathy was model-predicted a median about 7.1 months pre-onset.

The patients, who ranged from 18 to 65 in age, presented with newly diagnosed hyperthyroidism lasting under 2 months. Thyroid ultrasound, orbital computed tomography, clinical symptoms, and serum thyroxine and TRAb underpinned diagnoses. With regard to this clonotype: Its antigen is still unknown.

Germline CDR1 and CDR2: SGHTA and FQGTGA. Germline trimming cut 2 bases from V and 10 bases from J; bases unmatched to any gene: 0. The CDR3 consists of 11 residues. Authors of the study amplified TCR beta CDR3 regions from RNA transcripts. HTBI primers were employed in a first-round RT-PCR of the TCR CDR3. TCRdb passed the multiplex PCR reads through MiXCR, listing each CDR3 protein once. The sample shows some 770,000 distinct CDR3 sequences, about 16% of them seen only once. The sequence was obtained from a man younger than 35 with Graves' hyperthyroidism. The sequencing input was blood. The chain employs TRBV7-3 and TRBJ2-3, with 7 bases lining up with TRBD1. As DNA, the CDR3 is TGTGCCAGCAGCTTAGGACAGGCGCAGTATTTT. Protein: CASSLGQAQYF.